The next 21 T cell receptor beta chains were all read from a single sample in a study of OX40 agonist ivuxolimab in advanced cancers. Sequencing was performed with immunoSEQ multiplex PCR; in TCRdb, only in-frame clones are kept and a portion is missing. The top ten hold roughly 1.3% of the sample, which has 55,000 to 70,000 clones, 87% seen once. The specimen was CD4+ or CD8+ T cells sorted from blood, collected in a trial of the OX40 agonist ivuxolimab. Every receptor here comes from an adult with an advanced solid tumor such as melanoma, head and neck, liver or kidney cancer.

In this sample, this clone turned up a few times. This rearrangement joins TRBV4-3 to TRBJ2-1; D assignment may be TRBD1 or TRBD2 (5 bases each). V dropped 3 bases and J dropped 2 bases, with 20 bases sitting between them. The germline gives CDR1 LGHNA, CDR2 YSLEER. The CDR3 length is 18 residues. CDR3 sequence reads: CASSHRLRGFGTYNEQFF. DNA for the CDR3: TGCGCCAGCAGCCATCGCCTGAGGGGATTTGGGACCTACAATGAGCAGTTCTTC.

This chain uses TRBV10-1 with TRBJ2-5, with TRBD2 matching over 8 bases. V was pared by 6 bases and J by 4 bases, with 4 bases of the junction left unmatched. The CDR3 loop spans 13 amino acids. The germline V gene encodes CDR1 WNHNN and CDR2 SYGVQD (reference sequence). The CDR3 DNA reads TGCGCCAGCAGCCAAGCGGGAGCAGAGACCCAGTACTTC. As protein: CASSQAGAETQYF.

The CDR3 DNA reads as TGTGCCAGCAGTCTTGGACTCATTCAGTACTTC. Residues: CASSLGLIQYF. The chain is built from TRBV28 and TRBJ2-4, with D perhaps matching TRBD2 (5 bases). Germline V lookup: CDR1 MDHEN, CDR2 SYDVKM. There are 11 residues in the CDR3. Between the trimmed V and J ends, which lost 5 bases and 9 bases, there was a span of 8 bases.

V usage is TRBV5-4 and J usage is TRBJ2-7, with no clear D. Germline V lookup: CDR1 SGHNT, CDR2 YYREEE (reference sequence). CDR3 length: 12 residues. V shed 4 bases and J shed 6 bases, with 11 bases lying between them. Here the CDR3 DNA reads TGTGCCAGCAGCGCGCAACAGCGCGAGCAGTACTTC. Translated, it gives CASSAQQREQYF.

This CDR3 reads CAGGQGQSPLHF. The DNA for the CDR3 is TGTGCCGGAGGACAGGGGCAATCACCCCTCCACTTT. The chain links TRBV30 to TRBJ1-6; 9 bases are shared with TRBD1. Germline trimming cut 8 bases from V and 10 bases from J; bases unmatched to any gene: 6. The CDR3 is 12 residues long. CDR1 and CDR2 (germline): GTSNPN, SVGIG (reference sequence).

CDR3 in DNA: TGTGCCAGCAGCTCCCCGGGGGGTGGTGGCTACACCTTC. Its translation: CASSSPGGGGYTF. This chain links TRBV7-3 with TRBJ1-2; perhaps TRBD1 as D (5 bases). The CDR3 has 13 amino acids. Trimming took 4 bases from V and 7 from J, leaving 13 bases between them. Germline V gives CDR1 SGHTA, CDR2 FQGTGA.

The V gene is TRBV6-1, the J gene TRBJ2-7; 7 bases align to TRBD1. This CDR3 spans 15 amino acids. The V segment lost 5 bases and the J segment 3 bases; nucleotides outside the gene matches: 10. Per the germline V gene, CDR1 is MNHNS and CDR2 is SASEGT. The CDR3 nucleotides read TGTGCCAGCAGTCCCTTAGCCGACAGGGACTACGAGCAGTACTTC. Its translation is CASSPLADRDYEQYF.

The chain is built from TRBV7-9 and TRBJ1-2; 7 bases line up with TRBD1. V dropped 4 bases and J dropped 3; count of bases not matched to a gene: 8. The CDR3 covers 15 residues. The germline V gene has CDR1 SEHNR and CDR2 FQNEAQ (reference sequence). CDR3 nucleotides: TGTGCCAGCAGCTCTATTGTAGGGGGCCACTATGGCTACACCTTC. Amino acids: CASSSIVGGHYGYTF.

The chain combines TRBV11-3 with TRBJ2-2; TRBD2 matches at 9 bases. The V and J ends lost 3 bases and 5 bases, in that order; junction bases with no gene match: 4. The CDR3 is made up of 15 amino acids. Germline-derived CDR1 and CDR2 are SGHNT and YENEEA. The CDR3 DNA sequence: TGTGCCAGCAGCTTGAGCGGGAGGAGAACCGGGGAGCTGTTTTTT. Protein product: CASSLSGRRTGELFF.

The chain uses TRBV6-5 and TRBJ2-5; TRBD2 aligns across 7 bases. CDR3 length equals 15 residues. Trimming removed 0 bases from V and 3 bases from J; junction bases left unmatched: 4. The germline V gene has CDR1 MNHEY and CDR2 SVGAGI. CDR3 nucleotide sequence: TGTGCCAGCAGTTACTCGGGACTACCCAAAGAGACCCAGTACTTC. It codes for CASSYSGLPKETQYF.

V is TRBV10-3 and J is TRBJ1-2; TRBD1 matches 7 bases. The length of the CDR3 is 17 residues. With 5 bases clipped from V and 3 bases from J, the junction kept 15 bases outside the gene matches. CDR1 ENHRY and CDR2 SYGVKD come from the germline V gene. The CDR3 loop is CAISTRTGIKRDYGYTF. The CDR3 coding sequence is TGTGCCATCAGTACCCGGACAGGAATCAAAAGAGACTATGGCTACACCTTC.

The chain couples TRBV5-6 to TRBJ1-5; no clear D gene. V gave up 3 bases and J gave up 1 base, with 5 bases separating them. The V gene's germline CDR1 is SGHDT and CDR2 YYEEEE. CDR3 length: 13 residues. The CDR3 DNA is TGTGCCAGCAGCTGGGGAAGCAATCAGCCCCAGCATTTT. Translation gives CASSWGSNQPQHF.

The chain carries TRBV19 and TRBJ1-3, with 8 bases identical to TRBD1. CDR1 and CDR2 (germline): LNHDA, SQIVND (reference sequence). The junction had 6 bases not matched to a gene; V was cut back by 5 bases and J by 0 bases. This CDR3 spans 16 amino acids. Here the CDR3 reads CASSSQGGSSGNTIYF. CDR3 nucleotides: TGTGCCAGTAGTTCACAGGGGGGAAGCTCTGGAAACACCATATATTTT.

The CDR3 reads CASRNLGTGVTEAFF. CDR3 sequence (DNA): TGTGCCAGCAGAAATCTCGGGACAGGGGTTACTGAAGCTTTCTTT. The rearrangement uses TRBV9 and TRBJ1-1, with 10 positions matching TRBD1. Germline V lookup: CDR1 SGDLS, CDR2 YYNGEE. This CDR3 has 15 amino acids. The trim removed 5 bases at V and 5 bases at J, leaving 9 bases unmatched.

The rearrangement links TRBV7-2 to TRBJ2-2, with a possible D match to TRBD2 (6 bases). Germline V gene data show CDR1 as SGHTA and CDR2 as FQGNSA. The V gene lost 0 bases and the J gene lost 8 bases, with 10 bases spanning the gap. The CDR3 is 14 amino acids. CDR3 in DNA: TGTGCCAGCAGCTTAGCGCTAGGAGGGGGGGAGCTGTTTTTT. Protein product: CASSLALGGGELFF.

J is TRBJ1-2 and V is TRBV6-5; 7 bases align to TRBD1. With 4 bases clipped from V and 7 bases from J, the junction kept 6 bases outside the gene matches. The CDR3 is made up of 13 amino acids. CDR1 is MNHEY, CDR2 SVGAGI, per germline. The chain's CDR3 is CASSSDRLGGYTF. Here the CDR3 DNA reads TGTGCCAGCAGTTCGGACAGGTTGGGTGGCTACACCTTC.

Written as DNA, the CDR3 is TGTGCCAGCAGGGAACAGGGGGCGGGTTCACCCCTCCACTTT. Its protein is CASREQGAGSPLHF. The rearrangement uses TRBV2 and TRBJ1-6; 9 bases match TRBD1. This CDR3 region has 14 residues. V lost 6 bases to trimming and J lost 9 bases; unmatched junction nucleotides: 6. Germline loops: CDR1 SNHLY, CDR2 FYNNEI.

This chain links TRBV29-1 with TRBJ1-5; 10 positions agree with TRBD1. J was trimmed by 7 bases and V by 6 bases; bases with no gene match: 6. The germline V gene encodes CDR1 SQVTM and CDR2 ANQGSEA. The CDR3 has 13 residues. The CDR3: CSVAGTGDQPQHF. CDR3 DNA: TGCAGCGTGGCCGGGACAGGGGACCAGCCCCAGCATTTT.

This clone was seen a single time. CDR3 coding DNA: TGTGCCAGCTCACCGGACAGAGCGAGCTCTGGAAACACCATATATTTT. It specifies CASSPDRASSGNTIYF. The rearrangement links TRBV18 to TRBJ1-3, with D possibly matching TRBD1 (6 bases). V was trimmed by 3 bases and J by 0 bases, leaving 12 bases between them. The germline V gene encodes CDR1 KGHSH and CDR2 LQKENI. The CDR3 covers 16 residues.

This clone was counted once. V usage is TRBV28 and J usage is TRBJ2-2; 7 positions agree with TRBD1. The CDR3 totals 14 residues. Germline V gene lookup returns CDR1 MDHEN and CDR2 SYDVKM. The junction had 6 bases not matched to a gene; V was cut back by 8 bases and J by 3 bases. The CDR3 nucleotides are TGTGCCAGCCACACAGGGGTCCACACCGGGGAGCTGTTTTTT. It encodes CASHTGVHTGELFF.

In this sample, this clone turned up once. V is TRBV10-1 and J is TRBJ2-5; D is perhaps TRBD2 (5 bases). Germline V gene sequence: CDR1 WNHNN, CDR2 SYGVQD (reference sequence). Trimming left V 5 bases short and J 4 bases short, with 11 bases between. This CDR3 is built from 13 residues. The CDR3: CASSPLGGETQYF. The CDR3 DNA reads as TGCGCCAGCAGTCCTTTAGGAGGAGAGACCCAGTACTTC.